The TCR beta chain under discussion was sequenced for a study of CD8+ T cells in alopecia areata. Study as a whole: A regimen of oral tofacitinib, 5 to 10 mg twice daily, was given to treated patients. Points from the study as a whole: The study also sequences resident alphabeta T cells of normal skin in scalp samples.

As to this clone: The antigen is not known.

Once RNA had been extracted, it was reverse transcribed into cDNA to act as the sequencing template. Profiling relied on immunoSEQ multiplex PCR, and the TCRdb table lists in-frame clones only, not all of them. Of 75,000 to 100,000 clones detected, 35% to 50% appear once; the ten largest clones hold about 0.79%. V lost 6 bases, J lost 3 bases, and 18 bases lay in between. CDR3 length: 15 residues. From germline, CDR1 is MGHDK and CDR2 SYGVNS. Sequencing was performed on CD4+ T cells sorted from blood. The TCR was taken from a human donor with alopecia areata. The chain combines TRBV25-1 with TRBJ2-7; tentatively, D is TRBD2 (6 bases). The CDR3 here is CASSGGTGTFYEQYF. Written as DNA, the CDR3 is TGTGCCAGCAGCGGGGGAACCGGGACCTTCTACGAGCAGTACTTC.